Listed below are T cell receptor beta chains from one sample, sequenced in a study of cytomegalovirus exposure and HLA in healthy donors. Here immunoSEQ multiplex PCR was the method, and the copy in TCRdb shows in-frame clones only, minus some. This table holds tens of thousands of clones, 78% found once. The sequenced sample was PBMCs. Every receptor here comes from a man aged 18-30 years in good health and CMV-seropositive. Each CDR3 is given with its conserved first and last residue. The order of the fields is J gene, V gene, clone size, D gene, CDR3 DNA, CDR3 protein. A D gene is named only where the DNA matches it firmly. Expanded clones are given a class, and other clones once, few, many or no size at all.

TRBJ2-7,TRBV28,NA,TRBD2,TGTGCCAGCAGTGAAGCCGGGACTAGCTCCCACGAGCAGTACTTC,CASSEAGTSSHEQYF
TRBJ2-3,TRBV10-1,NA,TRBD1,TGCGCCAGCAGTTGGGACAGAAGCACAGATACGCAGTATTTT,CASSWDRSTDTQYF
TRBJ2-5,TRBV4-1,few,TRBD2,TGCGCCAGCAGCCAAAAGGGGCTAGCGGGAGGACAAGAGACCCAGTACTTC,CASSQKGLAGGQETQYF
TRBJ2-1,TRBV14,NA,NA,TGTGCCAGCAGCCAAGAGAGGCATGAGCAGTTCTTC,CASSQERHEQFF
TRBJ2-5,TRBV9,NA,TRBD2,TGTGCCAGCAGCGTAGGACTAGCGGGAGAAGAGACCCAGTACTTC,CASSVGLAGEETQYF
TRBJ2-7,TRBV9,NA,NA,TGTGCCAGCAGCGTAGGTCCCCCGGGAGACGAGCAGTACTTC,CASSVGPPGDEQYF
TRBJ1-1,TRBV10-3,once,TRBD1,TGTGCCATCAGAGGGACAGGGCGGAACACTGAAGCTTTCTTT,CAIRGTGRNTEAFF
TRBJ1-5,TRBV6-5,NA,TRBD1,TGTGCCAGCAGTTCGACAGGGAGTGTACAGCCCCAGCATTTT,CASSSTGSVQPQHF
TRBJ1-1,TRBV28,NA,NA,TGTGCCAGCAGCACCTCACCAGTTTATCCTTTCTTT,CASSTSPVYPFF
TRBJ1-1,TRBV18,once,TRBD1,TGTGCCAGCTCCACTAAACAGGGGACTGAAGCTTTCTTT,CASSTKQGTEAFF
TRBJ1-1,TRBV29-1,NA,TRBD1,TGCAGCGTCCACGGTGGAGACAGGGCCACTGAAGCTTTCTTT,CSVHGGDRATEAFF
TRBJ2-1,TRBV5-1,NA,NA,TGCGCCAGCAGCTTGGGGCCTAGTAACAATGAGCAGTTCTTC,CASSLGPSNNEQFF
TRBJ1-1,TRBV28,NA,NA,TGTGCCAGCAGGAATACAGGGAACACTGAAGCTTTCTTT,CASRNTGNTEAFF
TRBJ1-5,TRBV5-4,NA,NA,TGTGCCAGCTCCCGCGAACCAAATCAGCCCCAGCATTTT,CASSREPNQPQHF
TRBJ2-7,TRBV6-1,once,NA,TGTGCCAGTCTTACTCAGGGGAAGGCATACGAGCAGTACTTC,CASLTQGKAYEQYF
TRBJ1-1,TRBV2,once,TRBD1,TGTGCCAGCAGTGCGGGGGTCCGACAGGGGAACACTGAAGCTTTCTTT,CASSAGVRQGNTEAFF
TRBJ2-3,TRBV25-1,NA,NA,TGTGCCAGCAGTGTTTGGGGGCTAGATACGCAGTATTTT,CASSVWGLDTQYF
TRBJ2-7,TRBV7-9,NA,NA,TGTGCCAGCAGCGCCGGACAGTCCTACGAGCAGTACTTC,CASSAGQSYEQYF
TRBJ2-1,TRBV29-1,NA,TRBD1,TGCAGCGTTGTACGGGACAGCTCCTACAATGAGCAGTTCTTC,CSVVRDSSYNEQFF
TRBJ2-1,TRBV4-2,NA,TRBD2,TGTGCCAGCAGCCAAGTAGCGGGTCAGGAGCAAATCTACAATGAGCAGTTCTTC,CASSQVAGQEQIYNEQFF
TRBJ2-7,TRBV28,NA,NA,TGTGCCAGCAGTTTTGTCGGGTACTCCTACGAGCAGTACTTC,CASSFVGYSYEQYF
TRBJ1-1,TRBV25-1,NA,TRBD1,TGTGCCAGCAGTGACGTGGACAGGTACACTGAAGCTTTCTTT,CASSDVDRYTEAFF
TRBJ2-5,TRBV6-5,NA,NA,TGTGCCAGCAGTTACTCGGAGATAAAAGAGACCCAGTACTTC,CASSYSEIKETQYF
TRBJ2-2,TRBV18,NA,TRBD1,TGTGCCAGCTCACCAAGAGGGGGCGGACTCGAGCTGTTTTTT,CASSPRGGGLELFF
TRBJ1-1,TRBV27,NA,NA,TGTGCCAGCAGCCTCGGGACTCCCACTGAAGCTTTCTTT,CASSLGTPTEAFF
TRBJ2-7,TRBV25-1,NA,NA,TGTGCCAGCCGCACCTCTCAACAGGGAACCTACGAGCAGTACTTC,CASRTSQQGTYEQYF